A selection of T cell receptor beta chains follows, all from one sample in a study of T cell therapy after organ transplantation. The assay was immunoSEQ multiplex PCR, and TCRdb's table has in-frame clones only and misses some. The table includes about 20,000 clones, 84% detected once. The antigens these receptors bind are not known. This specimen was CD8+ T cells from blood, taken after autologous CMV-specific T cell therapy. The receptors derive from a human patient who had received a solid organ transplant and had CMV disease. A share of the T cells may be of graft donor origin. Both conserved end residues are part of each CDR3. A D gene is named only where the DNA matches it firmly. Part of the rows lack a size; the others show once, few, many or a class for expanded clones.

clone size	CDR3 length	V gene	D gene	J gene	CDR3 protein	CDR3 DNA
-	13	TRBV19	TRBD1	TRBJ2-7	CASSAGQVLEQYF	TGTGCCAGTAGTGCCGGACAGGTGCTTGAGCAGTACTTC
-	11	TRBV19	-	TRBJ2-4	CASMRSHIQYF	TGTGCCAGTATGAGATCGCACATTCAGTACTTC
-	11	TRBV28	-	TRBJ1-1	CASSLGPQAFF	TGTGCCAGCAGTTTAGGGCCCCAAGCTTTCTTT
medium-sized	14	TRBV27	-	TRBJ1-2	CASSLSSPSHGYTF	TGTGCCAGCAGTTTATCCTCCCCGTCTCATGGCTACACCTTC
-	14	TRBV6-4	-	TRBJ1-6	CASSYFQGSSPLHF	TGTGCCAGCAGTTACTTCCAGGGGAGTTCACCCCTCCACTTT
-	15	TRBV19	TRBD1	TRBJ2-7	CASSMGTGAPYEQYF	TGTGCCAGTAGTATGGGCACAGGGGCCCCCTACGAGCAGTACTTC
once	13	TRBV19	-	TRBJ2-7	CASSIVAGNEQYF	TGTGCCAGTAGTATAGTTGCGGGCAACGAGCAGTACTTC
-	14	TRBV7-9	-	TRBJ2-4	CASSEARTEDIQYF	TGTGCCAGCAGCGAAGCCAGGACGGAGGACATTCAGTACTTC
-	13	TRBV9	-	TRBJ2-1	CASSGRSYNEQFF	TGTGCCAGCAGCGGGCGGTCCTACAATGAGCAGTTCTTC
medium-sized	14	TRBV28	-	TRBJ1-2	CASSLLVGNYGYTF	TGTGCCAGCAGTTTACTCGTTGGAAACTATGGCTACACCTTC
medium-sized	15	TRBV28	TRBD2	TRBJ2-2	CASSLAGVETGELFF	TGTGCCAGCAGTTTGGCGGGAGTAGAAACCGGGGAGCTGTTTTTT
-	14	TRBV7-6	-	TRBJ2-5	CASRPRGGWETQYF	TGTGCCAGCAGGCCCAGGGGGGGATGGGAGACCCAGTACTTC
-	14	TRBV9	TRBD1	TRBJ2-5	CASSVLTGEETQYF	TGTGCCAGCAGCGTTTTAACAGGGGAAGAGACCCAGTACTTC
-	14	TRBV6-5	-	TRBJ1-2	CASGAGAGNYGYTF	TGTGCCAGCGGGGCAGGGGCGGGTAACTATGGCTACACCTTC